The clone carrying this T cell receptor (beta chain) was detected a few times. Researchers took RNA transcripts and amplified the TCR beta CDR3 regions from them. HTBI primers were used for first-round RT-PCR of the TCR CDR3. TCRdb itself ran the multiplex PCR reads through MiXCR, one entry per CDR3 protein. The table has some 800,000 distinct CDR3 sequences, roughly 40% seen once. The data were obtained in a study of T cells in Graves' hyperthyroidism and ophthalmopathy. Germline lookup yields CDR1 ENHRY and CDR2 SYGVKD. The CDR3 loop spans 16 amino acids. The V gene lost 0 bases and the J gene lost 7 bases, with 15 bases spanning the gap.

Material: blood. The chain joins TRBV10-3 to TRBJ2-2; TRBD2 is a possible D gene (6 bases). The sequence was collected from a man aged 18 to 29 with Graves' hyperthyroidism. CDR3: CAISESPGEMVGELFF. DNA for the CDR3: TGTGCCATCAGTGAGTCTCCGGGAGAGATGGTCGGGGAGCTGTTTTTT.